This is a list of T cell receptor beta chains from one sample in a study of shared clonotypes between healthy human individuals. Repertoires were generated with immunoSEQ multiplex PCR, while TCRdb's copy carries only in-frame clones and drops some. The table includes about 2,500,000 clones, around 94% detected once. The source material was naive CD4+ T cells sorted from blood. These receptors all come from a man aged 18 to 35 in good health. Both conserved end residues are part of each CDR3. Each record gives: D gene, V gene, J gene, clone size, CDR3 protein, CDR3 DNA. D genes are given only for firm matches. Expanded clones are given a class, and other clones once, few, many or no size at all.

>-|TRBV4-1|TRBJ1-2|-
CASSRGHLQSGYGYTF
TGCGCCAGCAGCCGGGGACACCTTCAATCGGGCTATGGCTACACCTTC
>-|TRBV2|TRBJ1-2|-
CASSEESGGNYGYTF
TGTGCCAGCAGTGAAGAGTCGGGCGGTAACTATGGCTACACCTTC
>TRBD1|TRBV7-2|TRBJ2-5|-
CASSLLGQAIGTQYF
TGTGCCAGCAGCCTGCTTGGACAGGCCATAGGGACCCAGTACTTC
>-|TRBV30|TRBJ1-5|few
CAWSRGSQPQHF
TGTGCCTGGAGCAGGGGTTCCCAGCCCCAGCATTTT
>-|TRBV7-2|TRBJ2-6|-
CASSLASGANVLTF
TGTGCCAGCAGCCTGGCATCCGGGGCCAACGTCCTGACTTTC
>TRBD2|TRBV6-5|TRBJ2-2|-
CASELAGTNTGELFF
TGTGCCAGTGAACTAGCGGGAACGAACACCGGGGAGCTGTTTTTT
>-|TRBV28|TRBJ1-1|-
CASLVGSKGTEAFF
TGTGCCAGCCTTGTAGGGAGCAAGGGCACTGAAGCTTTCTTT
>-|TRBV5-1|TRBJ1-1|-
CASSSLTGGAEAFF
TGCGCCAGCAGCTCCTTAACCGGGGGTGCTGAAGCTTTCTTT
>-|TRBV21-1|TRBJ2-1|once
CASSIGTSGTIKDNEQFF
TGTGCCAGCAGCATCGGGACTAGCGGAACCATTAAGGATAATGAGCAGTTCTTC
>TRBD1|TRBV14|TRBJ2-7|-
CASSPKVGQSYEQYF
TGTGCCAGCAGCCCCAAAGTGGGACAGTCCTACGAGCAGTACTTC
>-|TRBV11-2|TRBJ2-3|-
CASSPALFGNTDTQYF
TGTGCCAGCAGCCCCGCCCTTTTTGGCAACACAGATACGCAGTATTTT
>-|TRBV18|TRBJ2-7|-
CASSPGTESYEQYF
TGTGCCAGCTCACCTGGCACCGAATCCTACGAGCAGTACTTC
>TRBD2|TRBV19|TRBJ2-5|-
CASSMGVVAGFQETQYF
TGTGCCAGTAGTATGGGCGTGGTAGCGGGGTTCCAAGAGACCCAGTACTTC
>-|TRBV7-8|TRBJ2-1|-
CASSLEQWVGNEQFF
TGTGCCAGCAGCTTAGAACAGTGGGTAGGGAATGAGCAGTTCTTC
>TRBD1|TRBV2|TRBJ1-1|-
CASSSDRVTEAFF
TGTGCCAGCAGTTCCGACAGGGTCACTGAAGCTTTCTTT
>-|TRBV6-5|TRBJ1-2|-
CASRDWTESYGYTF
TGTGCCAGCAGGGATTGGACGGAATCCTATGGCTACACCTTC
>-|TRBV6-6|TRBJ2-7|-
CASSYLQSSYEQYF
TGTGCCAGCAGTTACCTACAGAGCTCCTACGAGCAGTACTTC
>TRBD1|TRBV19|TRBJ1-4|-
CASSIDLKRRDSWGGEKLFF
TGTGCCAGTAGTATAGATTTGAAGCGCCGGGACAGCTGGGGGGGTGAAAAACTGTTTTTT
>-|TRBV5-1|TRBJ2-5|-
CASSLGFAETQYF
TGCGCCAGCAGCTTGGGATTTGCAGAGACCCAGTACTTC
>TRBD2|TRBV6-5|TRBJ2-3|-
CASSVLAGGTDTQYF
TGTGCCAGCAGCGTACTAGCGGGAGGGACAGATACGCAGTATTTT
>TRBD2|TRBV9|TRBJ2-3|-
CASSVFGGSTDTQYF
TGTGCCAGCAGCGTATTCGGGGGGTCCACAGATACGCAGTATTTT
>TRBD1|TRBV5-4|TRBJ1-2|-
CASSPTGIYGYTF
TGTGCCAGCAGCCCGACAGGGATCTATGGCTACACCTTC
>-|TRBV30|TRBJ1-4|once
CAWSAGFAGFATNEKLFF
TGTGCCTGGAGTGCGGGGTTCGCCGGATTTGCAACTAATGAAAAACTGTTTTTT
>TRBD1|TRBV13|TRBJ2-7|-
CASSHRQGTEQYF
TGTGCCAGCAGCCACCGACAGGGGACCGAGCAGTACTTC
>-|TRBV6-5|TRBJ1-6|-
CASRPTGPSPLHF
TGTGCCAGCAGACCGACAGGCCCCTCACCCCTCCACTTT
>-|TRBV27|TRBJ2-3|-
CASSKTTDTQYF
TGTGCCAGCAGCAAGACCACAGATACGCAGTATTTT
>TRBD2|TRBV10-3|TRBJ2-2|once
CAISESGGRNKKNTGELFF
TGTGCCATCAGTGAGTCGGGCGGGAGGAATAAGAAGAACACCGGGGAGCTGTTTTTT
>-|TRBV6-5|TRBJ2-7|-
CASSYSTGIYEQYF
TGTGCCAGCAGTTACTCGACAGGAATCTACGAGCAGTACTTC
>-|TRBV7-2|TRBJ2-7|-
CASSSWTRYEQYF
TGTGCCAGCAGCTCTTGGACAAGATACGAGCAGTACTTC
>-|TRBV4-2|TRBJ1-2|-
CASSQDLPGGVYGYTF
TGTGCCAGCAGCCAAGATCTCCCGGGGGGGGTCTATGGCTACACCTTC
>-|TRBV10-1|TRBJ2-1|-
CASSEGQGLAGYNEQFF
TGCGCCAGCAGTGAGGGACAGGGGCTAGCGGGGTACAATGAGCAGTTCTTC
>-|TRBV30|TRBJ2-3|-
CAWSSSTDTQYF
TGTGCCTGGAGTTCAAGCACAGATACGCAGTATTTT
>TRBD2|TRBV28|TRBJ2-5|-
CASSSTSGGVQETQYF
TGTGCCAGCAGTTCGACTAGCGGGGGCGTCCAAGAGACCCAGTACTTC
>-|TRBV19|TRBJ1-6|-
CASTPGHYNSPLHF
TGTGCCAGCACCCCGGGACACTATAATTCACCCCTCCACTTT
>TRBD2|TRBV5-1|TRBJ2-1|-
CASSFTGGDNEQFF
TGCGCCAGCAGCTTCACGGGGGGAGACAATGAGCAGTTCTTC
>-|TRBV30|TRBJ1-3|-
CAWGQRSSGNTIYF
TGTGCCTGGGGACAGCGCAGCTCTGGAAACACCATATATTTT
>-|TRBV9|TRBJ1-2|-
CASSPNHAPNYGYTF
TGTGCCAGCAGCCCCAACCACGCTCCTAACTATGGCTACACCTTC
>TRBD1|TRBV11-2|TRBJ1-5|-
CASSLVTRGEPQHF
TGTGCCAGCAGCTTAGTGACCAGGGGGGAGCCCCAGCATTTT
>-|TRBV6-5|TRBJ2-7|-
CASSYLWGAYEQYF
TGTGCCAGCAGTTACCTTTGGGGGGCCTACGAGCAGTACTTC
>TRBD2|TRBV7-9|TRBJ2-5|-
CASSATFWTSGGLGETQYF
TGTGCCAGCAGCGCCACCTTTTGGACTAGCGGGGGGCTAGGCGAGACCCAGTACTTC
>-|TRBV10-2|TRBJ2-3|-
CASSALADTQYF
TGCGCCAGCAGCGCCCTAGCAGATACGCAGTATTTT
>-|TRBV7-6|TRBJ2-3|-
CASSLTLLGTDTQYF
TGTGCCAGCAGCTTAACTCTCCTAGGCACAGATACGCAGTATTTT
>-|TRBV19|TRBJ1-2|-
CASSLDSGANYGYTF
TGTGCCAGTAGCCTTGACAGTGGAGCTAACTATGGCTACACCTTC
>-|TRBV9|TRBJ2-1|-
CASSPQVELARYGEQFF
TGTGCCAGCAGCCCCCAGGTAGAGCTAGCGAGGTACGGGGAGCAGTTCTTC
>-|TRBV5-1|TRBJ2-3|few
CASSLGDTQYF
TGCGCCAGCAGCTTGGGAGATACGCAGTATTTT
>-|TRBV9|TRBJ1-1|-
CASSTMTGNTEAFF
TGTGCCAGCAGCACGATGACAGGGAACACTGAAGCTTTCTTT
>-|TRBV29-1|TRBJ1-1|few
CSTSSGTFEAFF
TGCAGCACTTCATCCGGAACGTTTGAAGCTTTCTTT
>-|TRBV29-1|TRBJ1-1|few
CSVQQSEAFF
TGCAGCGTTCAACAATCTGAAGCTTTCTTT
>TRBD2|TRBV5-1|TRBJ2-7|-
CASSWGTSGAYEQYF
TGCGCCAGCAGCTGGGGGACTAGCGGCGCCTACGAGCAGTACTTC
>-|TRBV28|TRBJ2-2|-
CASSRTANTGELFF
TGTGCCAGCAGCCGGACAGCGAACACCGGGGAGCTGTTTTTT